These 20 T cell receptor beta chains were sequenced from one sample in a study of T cells in Graves' hyperthyroidism and ophthalmopathy. Authors of the study amplified TCR beta CDR3 regions from RNA transcripts. The HTBI primer set was used in a first-round RT-PCR of the TCR CDR3. Via MiXCR, TCRdb re-called the multiplex PCR reads, giving one row per CDR3 protein. The table has hundreds of thousands of distinct CDR3 sequences, around 15% seen once. The sample taken for sequencing was blood. These receptors were taken from a woman between 18 and 29 years old with Graves' hyperthyroidism.

This clonotype has a count of ten or more. V is TRBV20-1 and J is TRBJ1-2; D perhaps matches TRBD1 (6 bases). This CDR3 comprises 12 residues. Trimming took off 1 base at V and 8 bases at J, with 11 bases between the two ends. Germline V lookup: CDR1 DFQATT, CDR2 SNEGSKA (reference sequence). The CDR3 bases are TGCAGTGCTAGAGCTCAGGGGCGCGGCTACACCTTC. As protein: CSARAQGRGYTF.

This clonotype has ten or more counts. This chain links TRBV5-8 with TRBJ2-7; D may match TRBD1 or TRBD2 (5 bases each). The CDR3 has 15 amino acids. CDR1 SGHTS and CDR2 YDEGEE come from the germline V gene. Between the trimmed V and J ends, which lost 6 bases and 2 bases, there was a span of 18 bases. The CDR3 nucleotides are TGTGCCAGCACGTCCCTGCCACGGGGCCCCTACGAGCAGTACTTC. Protein sequence: CASTSLPRGPYEQYF.

The gene calls are TRBV29-1 and TRBJ2-3; tentatively, D is TRBD2 (6 bases). This CDR3 contains 13 residues. The V gene lost 3 bases and the J gene lost 2 bases, with 9 bases spanning the gap. Germline loops: CDR1 SQVTM, CDR2 ANQGSEA. Here the CDR3 reads CSVDAGFTDTQYF. The CDR3 DNA reads TGCAGCGTTGATGCGGGATTCACAGATACGCAGTATTTT.

The chain joins TRBV7-3 to TRBJ1-2; 7 nucleotides agree with TRBD1. V shed 5 bases and J 6 bases; nucleotides not matched to a gene: 12. Germline V lookup: CDR1 SGHTA, CDR2 FQGTGA. The CDR3 is 15 amino acids. The CDR3 sequence is CASSPSPLQGNGYTF. The DNA for the CDR3 is TGTGCCAGCAGCCCTTCCCCACTACAGGGGAATGGCTACACCTTC.

The table lists this clonotype with many counts. The rearrangement links TRBV5-5 to TRBJ1-1; no definite D call. The CDR3 runs to 17 residues. Germline loops: CDR1 SGHKS, CDR2 YYEKEE (reference sequence). The V gene lost 2 bases and the J gene lost 5 bases, with 22 bases spanning the gap. CDR3 loop: CASSFGLFRDRNTEAFF. In DNA, the CDR3 is TGTGCCAGCAGCTTTGGTCTATTCCGGGATCGTAATACTGAAGCTTTCTTT.

This clonotype occurred many times. This sequence joins TRBV30 and TRBJ1-1; 7 bases agree with TRBD1. The ends lost 2 bases at V and 3 bases at J; junction bases unmatched: 12. Looked up from germline, CDR1 is GTSNPN and CDR2 is SVGIG (reference sequence). CDR3 length: 16 amino acids. In DNA form, the CDR3 reads TGTGCCTGGAGTTGGACAGGACGTAAAAGAGACACTGAAGCTTTCTTT. This sequence encodes CAWSWTGRKRDTEAFF.

This clonotype came up many times. The chain has TRBV28 and TRBJ2-7; TRBD2 matches 13 bases. The CDR3 is 18 residues long. In germline, CDR1 is MDHEN, CDR2 SYDVKM. Germline trimming cut 3 bases from V and 1 base from J; bases unmatched to any gene: 9. CDR3 nucleotides: TGTGCCAGCAGTTTTCCAACTCGACTAGCGGGAGGTTCCTACGAGCAGTACTTC. It specifies CASSFPTRLAGGSYEQYF.

This clonotype appeared a few times. The chain employs TRBV7-6 and TRBJ2-7; D may be TRBD1 (7 bases). Germline CDR1 reads SGHVS; CDR2 reads FNYEAQ. The CDR3 loop spans 17 amino acids. V lost 5 bases and J lost 3, with 23 bases in between. CDR3 loop: CASSPGGKGIPGYEQYF. CDR3 DNA sequence: TGTGCCAGCAGCCCAGGGGGGAAGGGGATCCCCGGCTACGAGCAGTACTTC.

The chain uses TRBV9 and TRBJ2-7; 7 bases match TRBD1. Germline values: CDR1 SGDLS, CDR2 YYNGEE. With V trimmed by 3 bases and J by 7 bases, 16 bases remained unmatched. The CDR3 has 16 residues. CDR3 sequence reads: CASSGENRGLFGEQYF. The CDR3 DNA follows: TGTGCCAGCAGCGGGGAGAACAGGGGCTTGTTTGGGGAGCAGTACTTC.

This clonotype has only a few counts. The genes are TRBV12-3 or TRBV12-4 and TRBJ2-5; D gene uncertain. The V end lost 5 bases, the J end lost 2 bases, and 15 bases lay between the germline ends. The length of the CDR3 is 15 residues. The CDR3 DNA reads as TGTGCCAGCAGTCCTCTCGGACGGTTACAAGAGACCCAGTACTTC. Protein product: CASSPLGRLQETQYF.

This clonotype was counted at least ten times. The J gene is TRBJ2-7, the V gene TRBV2; 7 nucleotides line up with TRBD1. CDR3 length equals 16 residues. With V trimmed by 6 bases and J by 1 base, 12 bases remained unmatched. Germline loops: CDR1 SNHLY, CDR2 FYNNEI. CDR3 DNA sequence: TGTGCCAGCAGGGTAGATCGGGACAGCGAATCCTACGAGCAGTACTTC. It translates to CASRVDRDSESYEQYF. The whole variable domain, remainder taken from reference TRBV2 and TRBJ2-7, is EPEVTQTPSHQVTQMGQEVILRCVPISNHLYFYWYRQILGQKVEFLVSFYNNEISEKSEIFDDQFSVERPDGSNFTLKIRSTKLEDSAMYFCASRVDRDSESYEQYFGPGTRLTVT.

This clonotype was picked up many times. V and J are TRBV11-2 and TRBJ1-5; D gene ambiguous. Per the germline V gene, CDR1 is SGHAT and CDR2 is FQNNGV. Trimming left V 1 base short and J 5 bases short, with 9 bases between. The CDR3 contains 14 residues. The CDR3 nucleotides are TGTGCCAGCAGCTTAGGTACAAACCATCAGCCCCAGCATTTT. This encodes CASSLGTNHQPQHF. Using reference TRBV11-2 and TRBJ1-5 for the parts outside the CDR3, the full variable domain is EAGVAQSPRYKIIEKRQSVAFWCNPISGHATLYWYQQILGQGPKLLIQFQNNGVVDDSQLPKDRFSAERLKGVDSTLKIQPAKLEDSAVYLCASSLGTNHQPQHFGDGTRLSIL.

The gene calls are TRBV2 and TRBJ2-1, with 7 positions matching TRBD1. This CDR3 region has 16 residues. V lost 2 bases and J lost 3; bases outside the gene matches: 7. The V gene's germline CDR1 is SNHLY and CDR2 FYNNEI. CDR3 nucleotides: TGTGCCAGCAGTGAATGGGGGACAGATGTCTACAATGAGCAGTTCTTC. Amino acids: CASSEWGTDVYNEQFF.

Many counts were recorded for this clonotype. The chain recombines TRBV27 with TRBJ1-5; D gene uncertain. Looked up from germline, CDR1 is MNHEY and CDR2 is SMNVEV (reference sequence). The CDR3 is 15 residues long. V lost 1 base and J 4 bases, leaving 11 bases between the germline ends. This CDR3 is CASSLWGGENQPQHF. CDR3 DNA sequence: TGTGCCAGCAGTTTATGGGGAGGTGAAAATCAGCCCCAGCATTTT.

This chain uses TRBV11-2 with TRBJ2-3, with 9 bases identical to TRBD2. This CDR3 is 16 amino acids long. V trimming: 5 bases; J trimming: 1 base; junction bases outside the gene matches: 7. CDR1 and CDR2 from the germline V gene are SGHAT and FQNNGV. The CDR3 sequence: CASSILAGLGTDTQYF. The CDR3 region has the DNA TGTGCCAGCAGCATCCTAGCGGGACTAGGCACAGATACGCAGTATTTT.

The rearrangement uses TRBV15 and TRBJ2-4; 8 positions agree with TRBD2. J was trimmed by 0 bases and V by 3 bases; bases with no gene match: 7. This CDR3 region has 17 residues. Germline V gives CDR1 LNHNV, CDR2 YYDKDF (reference sequence). CDR3 nucleotides: TGTGCCACCAGCAGGATTCTAGCGGGCTTAGCCAAAAACATTCAGTACTTC. Its translation: CATSRILAGLAKNIQYF.

This clonotype has only a few counts. CDR3 in DNA: TGTGCCAGCAAGGGACAGGGGCCCCCCTACTACAATGAGCAGTTCTTC. This gives the protein CASKGQGPPYYNEQFF. The chain links TRBV6-2 or TRBV6-3 to TRBJ2-1; 10 nucleotides agree with TRBD1. The germline CDR1 and CDR2 sequences are MNHEY and SVGEGT. V trimming: 7 bases; J trimming: 3 bases; junction bases outside the gene matches: 9. The length of the CDR3 is 16 residues.

The sample holds many counts of this clonotype. This rearrangement joins TRBV2 to TRBJ2-1, with 10 bases aligning to TRBD2. J lost 6 bases, V lost 1 base, and 9 bases had no gene match. The CDR3 loop spans 17 amino acids. CDR1 is SNHLY and CDR2 is FYNNEI in the germline V gene. Here the CDR3 reads CASSEGLAGAPRNEQFF. The DNA for the CDR3 is TGTGCCAGCAGTGAAGGGCTAGCGGGAGCCCCGCGCAATGAGCAGTTCTTC.

This clonotype was seen repeatedly, ten times or more. The chain carries TRBV6-2 or TRBV6-3 and TRBJ1-1; D is undetermined. Germline V gene data show CDR1 as MNHEY and CDR2 as SVGEGT. Trimming took off 7 bases at V and 0 bases at J, with 9 bases between the two ends. The CDR3 has 13 residues. CDR3 bases: TGTGCCAGCACGAACCGGCTGAACACTGAAGCTTTCTTT. It specifies CASTNRLNTEAFF.

This clonotype was picked up many times. This chain links TRBV12-3 or TRBV12-4 with TRBJ2-1, with D maybe TRBD2 (5 bases). V was clipped by 5 bases and J by 3 bases, with 14 bases between them. This CDR3 is built from 15 residues. The CDR3 sequence: CASSLPPSGYNEQFF. The CDR3 nucleotides are TGTGCCAGCAGTCTCCCCCCGAGCGGCTACAATGAGCAGTTCTTC.